Sequencing of this TCR beta chain was carried out in a study of T-cell memory formation after mild COVID-19. Study outcomes and limitations: Pre-infection memory already had some responding clones, implying cross-reactive memory joined. Later expanders leaned CD4+, whereas day 15 to 85 contracting clones were balanced CD4/CD8. Largely, contracting CD4+ clones fell within CM and EM, and contracting CD8+ clones within EMRA.

5'RACE primed from the constant segment yielded TCR alpha and TCR beta cDNA libraries bearing sample barcodes and UMIs. TCRdb called the 5' RACE reads again in MiXCR, with one record for every CDR3 protein. The table shows roughly 400,000 distinct CDR3 sequences, with around 24% occurring only once. In regard to this clonotype: Its antigen is unidentified.

V was cut by 3 bases and J by 3 bases, with 8 bases left in between. This CDR3 has 13 amino acids. The V gene's germline CDR1 is LGHNA and CDR2 YNFKEQ. The source is an adult woman who had mild COVID-19 (a few samples of this study predate the infection). Cell type and time point are not known. Material for sequencing was PBMCs or a T cell subset sorted from them (not recorded which). The chain uses TRBV4-2 and TRBJ2-5; a possible D gene is TRBD2 (6 bases). The CDR3 here is CASSHRREETQYF. The CDR3 DNA follows: TGTGCCAGCAGCCATCGGAGGGAAGAGACCCAGTACTTC.